This T cell receptor beta chain was identified during a study of blood T cell repertoires in COVID-19 (TCRdb year 2020). About the study as a whole: Samples from collaborators originated in the United States, Italy and Spain and spanned both the acute and convalescent phases of COVID-19. The prospective study material was composed of cDNA or gDNA derived from T cells, B-cell-depleted T cells, or PBMCs. Subjects who had been exposed to COVID-19, were actively infected with it, or had recovered from it provided the deeply sampled blood TCRbeta repertoires that made up the dataset. The repertoires were made available in a free public database intended to serve as a resource for research on the immune response to SARS-CoV-2. The samples were drawn from the first 160 participants of the ongoing ImmuneRACE study and from under 1,500 subjects provided by 6 global collaborators. Nearly every sample came with metadata listing a de-identified subject ID, COVID-19 status, age in years and sex. Where available, HLA class I and class II types were obtained from metadata supplied by the sample provider rather than from assay-based typing.

At one collaborating source in Seattle, patients were enrolled during active infection and were followed longitudinally through the course of disease. The collaborating institutions used their own protocols to collect whole blood in K2EDTA tubes. For TCRbeta analysis, collaborators shipped samples in one of three forms: frozen whole blood, isolated PBMCs, or DNA extracted from either of those sample types. From the cysteine up to the phenylalanine, the CDR3 has a length of 12 residues. The DNA shown is the 36-base CDR3, in frame from base 1. V and J are truncated by 0 bases and 11 bases respectively, leaving an intervening sequence of 5 bases. From a lookup of the germline V gene, CDR1 and CDR2 are SGHAT and FQNNGV. TCRbeta CDR3 regions were amplified from genomic DNA by means of the immunoSEQ Assay, a bias-controlled multiplex PCR. The source study handled its data this way. The number of nucleated cells in each sample was estimated by amplification of reference gene primers within the assay. To quantify the absolute abundance of each unique TCRbeta CDR3 rearrangement, sequence reads were collapsed and filtered. For each sample, productive Simpson clonality was calculated by taking the square root of Simpson's diversity index across productive rearrangements. Imported from immuneACCESS, the table was reduced by TCRdb to in-frame sequences with V and J called. These copies leave out some clones; in studies compared against another copy, an unresolved V gene accounts for under half, and the cause of the remainder is not known. V and J calls and clone size follow that table, whereas D and trimming were derived from the DNA. The sample includes 100,000 to 150,000 clones, with roughly 80% observed a single time. The ten largest clones add up to approximately 6% of the sample.

Broad study findings and their caveats: The amount of clinical and demographic metadata varied by source and participant and was provided uncurated.

This clone was counted between two and nine times. No antigen is known for it. Per-base quality was not reported, and no clone a single base away is much larger than it. This TCR was sampled from a man older than 75 with COVID-19, enrolled during active disease. This chain joins TRBV11-2 to TRBJ1-6, with the D gene too uncertain to name. Sequencing was performed on peripheral blood. The DNA sequence is TGTGCCAGCAGCTTAGACGGTGCACCCCTCCACTTT. Its protein product is CASSLDGAPLHF. Beyond the CDR3, the reference TRBV11-2 and TRBJ1-6 genes provide the residues; the full variable domain reads: EAGVAQSPRYKIIEKRQSVAFWCNPISGHATLYWYQQILGQGPKLLIQFQNNGVVDDSQLPKDRFSAERLKGVDSTLKIQPAKLEDSAVYLCASSLDGAPLHFGNGTRLTVT.